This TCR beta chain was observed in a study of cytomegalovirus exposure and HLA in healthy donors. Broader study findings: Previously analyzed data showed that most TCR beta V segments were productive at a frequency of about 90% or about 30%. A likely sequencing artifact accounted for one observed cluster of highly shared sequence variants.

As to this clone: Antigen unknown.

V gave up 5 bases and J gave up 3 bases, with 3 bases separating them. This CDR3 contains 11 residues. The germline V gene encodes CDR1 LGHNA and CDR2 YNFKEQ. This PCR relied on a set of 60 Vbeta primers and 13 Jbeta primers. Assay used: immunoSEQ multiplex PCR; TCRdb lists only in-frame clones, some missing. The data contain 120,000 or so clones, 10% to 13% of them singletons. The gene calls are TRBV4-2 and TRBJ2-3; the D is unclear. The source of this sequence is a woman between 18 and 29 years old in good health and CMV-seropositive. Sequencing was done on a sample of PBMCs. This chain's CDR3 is CASSSTDTQYF. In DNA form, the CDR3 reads TGTGCCAGCAGCTCAACAGATACGCAGTATTTT.